The 24 T cell receptor beta chains below were found in one sample sequenced in a study of radiotherapy plus CTLA-4 blockade in lung cancer. Using immunoSEQ multiplex PCR, the repertoire was profiled, and TCRdb retains in-frame clones only, with some absent. The table lists more than 30,000 clones, about 81% of them singletons, with roughly 25% in the top ten. Here the sequenced sample was peripheral blood, taken from a patient treated with radiotherapy plus ipilimumab. The receptors were sampled from a human donor with non-small cell lung cancer that progressed on radiotherapy plus ipilimumab.

The rearrangement joins TRBV28 to TRBJ1-2, with D uncertain. This CDR3 contains 14 residues. Germline-derived CDR1 and CDR2 are MDHEN and SYDVKM. Trimming removed 5 bases from V and 7 bases from J, with 17 bases in between. The DNA of the CDR3 is TGTGCCAGCAGTCCCCCTTCTCGCGGAGGTGGCTACACCTTC. It yields the protein CASSPPSRGGGYTF.

The genes are TRBV10-3 and TRBJ1-1; 8 bases match TRBD1. V shed 3 bases and J 7 bases; nucleotides not matched to a gene: 4. Germline assignment: CDR1 ENHRY and CDR2 SYGVKD. This CDR3 has 13 amino acids. The CDR3 DNA reads as TGTGCCATCAGTGACGACAGGGGAGGTGAAGCTTTCTTT. It yields the protein CAISDDRGGEAFF.

J is TRBJ2-1 and V is TRBV2; D possibly corresponds to TRBD2 (6 bases). The CDR3 contains 12 residues. Trimming cost V 8 bases and J 8 bases, with 13 bases left between them. Germline assignment: CDR1 SNHLY and CDR2 FYNNEI. CDR3 in DNA: TGTGCCAGCCGGGGCCCGGGGGATGAGCAGTTCTTC. As protein: CASRGPGDEQFF.

The gene calls are TRBV27 and TRBJ2-1, with 8 bases lining up with TRBD1. Germline lookup yields CDR1 MNHEY and CDR2 SMNVEV (reference sequence). Trimming cost V 10 bases and J 7 bases; bases outside gene matches: 12. The CDR3 spans 14 residues. The CDR3 protein is CATGRTGFGNEQFF. In nucleotides, the CDR3 is TGTGCCACCGGAAGGACAGGGTTCGGGAATGAGCAGTTCTTC.

This sequence joins TRBV25-1 and TRBJ2-7, with D perhaps matching TRBD1 (5 bases). CDR3 length equals 14 residues. V lost 4 bases, J lost 2 bases, and 12 bases lay in between. Germline CDR1 is MGHDK and CDR2 is SYGVNS. The CDR3 DNA is TGTGCCAGCAGTGTGGAGCAGGGTGCCTACGAGCAGTACTTC. Protein: CASSVEQGAYEQYF.

The chain links TRBV5-4 to TRBJ1-2, with 9 bases matching TRBD1. The germline V gene encodes CDR1 SGHNT and CDR2 YYREEE (reference sequence). Losses at the gene ends were 1 base for V and 4 bases for J; bases not matched to a gene: 5. The CDR3 sequence is 15 residues long. The DNA of the CDR3 is TGTGCCAGCAGCTTGCCGGACAGGGGACCCTATGGCTACACCTTC. Translated, it gives CASSLPDRGPYGYTF.

This chain uses TRBV2 with TRBJ1-6, with TRBD1 as a possible D gene (5 bases). Germline values: CDR1 SNHLY, CDR2 FYNNEI. This CDR3 contains 12 residues. Trimming cost V 6 bases and J 9 bases, with 9 bases left between them. CDR3 nucleotide sequence: TGTGCCAGCAGCAGGGTACTTTCACCCCTCCACTTT. Translating gives CASSRVLSPLHF.

The genes are TRBV7-6 and TRBJ2-1; D possibly corresponds to TRBD2 (5 bases). Germline V gene sequence: CDR1 SGHVS, CDR2 FNYEAQ. Trimming pared 0 bases from V and 6 bases from J, leaving 6 bases between. This CDR3 has 13 amino acids. CDR3 residues: CASSLAGGNEQFF. The CDR3 DNA sequence: TGTGCCAGCAGCTTAGCCGGAGGCAATGAGCAGTTCTTC.

This clone has a single count. The CDR3 region is CASSSGPSGGLETQYF. In DNA, the CDR3 is TGCGCCAGCAGCTCGGGCCCTAGCGGGGGGTTAGAGACCCAGTACTTC. This chain connects TRBV5-1 to TRBJ2-5; 11 bases are a match to TRBD2. The CDR3 runs 16 residues. V lost 3 bases to trimming and J lost 4 bases; unmatched junction nucleotides: 8. Germline V gene sequence: CDR1 SGHRS, CDR2 YFSETQ. The full variable domain, its missing parts supplied by reference TRBV5-1 and TRBJ2-5, is KAGVTQTPRYLIKTRGQQVTLSCSPISGHRSVSWYQQTPGQGLQFLFEYFSETQRNKGNFPGRFSGRQFSNSRSEMNVSTLELGDSALYLCASSSGPSGGLETQYFGPGTRLLVL.

This chain connects TRBV5-4 to TRBJ1-1; the D gene is possibly TRBD1 (6 bases). Germline CDR1 SGHNT, CDR2 YYREEE (reference sequence). The CDR3 contains 14 residues. Trimming removed 4 bases at V and 0 bases at J, with 10 bases between. As DNA, the CDR3 is TGTGCCAGCAGCCGGGACAACATGAACACTGAAGCTTTCTTT. It codes for CASSRDNMNTEAFF.

This CDR3 reads CASSYRDDGYEQYF. As DNA, the CDR3 is TGTGCCAGCAGTTACAGGGACGACGGCTACGAGCAGTACTTC. This rearrangement joins TRBV27 to TRBJ2-7; a possible D gene is TRBD1 (6 bases). Trimming removed 4 bases from V and 3 bases from J, with 13 bases in between. The CDR3 has 14 amino acids. From germline, CDR1 is MNHEY and CDR2 SMNVEV (reference sequence).

In its sample, this clone was seen a few times. This chain joins TRBV2 and TRBJ2-3; 9 nucleotides line up with TRBD2. The V and J ends lost 3 bases and 4 bases, in that order; junction bases with no gene match: 5. The CDR3 sequence is 15 residues long. From germline, CDR1 is SNHLY and CDR2 FYNNEI. This chain's CDR3 is CASSEGGGGADTQYF. DNA of the CDR3: TGTGCCAGCAGTGAGGGAGGCGGGGGGGCAGATACGCAGTATTTT.

The CDR3 protein is CASSPVPHGLGQYF. CDR3 sequence (DNA): TGTGCCAGCAGTCCCGTCCCTCATGGGCTGGGGCAGTACTTC. V usage is TRBV6-5 and J usage is TRBJ2-7, with no clear D. Germline V gives CDR1 MNHEY, CDR2 SVGAGI. V was shortened by 5 bases and J by 9 bases, with 20 bases between the two germline ends. The CDR3 loop spans 14 amino acids.

The chain employs TRBV6-5 and TRBJ1-2; D gene unclear. The germline V gene has CDR1 MNHEY and CDR2 SVGAGI. V was pared by 3 bases and J by 8 bases, with 13 bases between. The CDR3 is 13 amino acids. CDR3 amino acids: CASSYVAEWGYTF. Written as DNA, the CDR3 is TGTGCCAGCAGTTATGTTGCCGAGTGGGGCTACACCTTC.

There are a few counts of this clone. V gene TRBV14 combines with J gene TRBJ1-2; D gene unclear. V lost 2 bases, J lost 4 bases, and 14 bases lay in between. This CDR3 has 15 amino acids. Germline V lookup: CDR1 SGHDN, CDR2 FVKESK. The CDR3 loop is CASSQFPGWSYGYTF. The DNA for the CDR3 is TGTGCCAGCAGCCAATTCCCTGGATGGAGCTATGGCTACACCTTC.

This rearrangement joins TRBV10-3 to TRBJ2-7, with 8 bases lining up with TRBD1. V shed 3 bases, J shed 4 bases, and the junction held 11 bases outside the gene matches. The CDR3 loop spans 16 amino acids. Germline V gene lookup returns CDR1 ENHRY and CDR2 SYGVKD. The CDR3 region is CAISDLGQVGVYEQYF. The CDR3 DNA follows: TGTGCCATCAGTGATTTGGGACAGGTGGGGGTATACGAGCAGTACTTC.

This clone was seen only a few times. The V call is TRBV19, the J call TRBJ2-5, with D tentatively TRBD2 (5 bases). Germline V lookup: CDR1 LNHDA, CDR2 SQIVND (reference sequence). V lost 0 bases, J lost 8 bases, and 10 bases lay in between. The CDR3 loop spans 13 amino acids. The CDR3 DNA reads TGTGCCAGTAGTATAGATCTCGAGGGTACCCAGTACTTC. Translating gives CASSIDLEGTQYF.

The V and J genes are TRBV6-6 and TRBJ2-7; the match to TRBD2 covers 10 bases. Trimming removed 5 bases from V and 2 bases from J; junction bases left unmatched: 6. The CDR3 runs 15 residues. Germline V lookup: CDR1 MNHNY, CDR2 SVGAGI (reference sequence). CDR3 residues: CASSPDSGGTYEQYF. CDR3 in DNA: TGTGCCAGCAGTCCAGATAGCGGGGGGACCTACGAGCAGTACTTC.

V and J are TRBV7-2 and TRBJ1-2; TRBD1 aligns across 8 bases. The V and J ends lost 4 bases and 6 bases, in that order; junction bases with no gene match: 13. The V gene's germline CDR1 is SGHTA and CDR2 FQGNSA. The CDR3 contains 16 residues. This chain's CDR3 is CASSSARTGLGHGYTF. The CDR3, as DNA: TGTGCCAGCAGCTCAGCCCGGACAGGGTTGGGTCATGGCTACACCTTC.

The chain combines TRBV15 with TRBJ2-3, with 12 bases lining up with TRBD2. Trimming cost V 1 base and J 9 bases; bases outside gene matches: 5. Germline loops: CDR1 LNHNV, CDR2 YYDKDF (reference sequence). This CDR3 is built from 15 residues. The CDR3 DNA sequence: TGTGCCACCAGCAGAGCTAGCGGGGGGGAAGAGACGCAGTATTTT. Encoded protein: CATSRASGGEETQYF.

V gene TRBV9 combines with J gene TRBJ1-6, with D possibly TRBD1 on 5 matching bases. This CDR3 region has 14 residues. CDR1 SGDLS and CDR2 YYNGEE come from the germline V gene. V lost 4 bases and J 6 bases, leaving 11 bases between the germline ends. The CDR3 protein is CASSSGTANSPLHF. The CDR3, as DNA: TGTGCCAGCAGCTCCGGGACTGCTAATTCACCCCTCCACTTT.

The genes are TRBV9 and TRBJ2-5; 9 positions agree with TRBD2. V was pared by 0 bases and J by 2 bases, with 5 bases of the junction left unmatched. Germline CDR1 reads SGDLS; CDR2 reads YYNGEE. There are 16 residues in the CDR3. Here the CDR3 DNA reads TGTGCCAGCAGCGTAGGGCTAGCGGGGTCACAAGAGACCCAGTACTTC. This translates into CASSVGLAGSQETQYF.

The V call is TRBV7-2, the J call TRBJ2-2; maybe TRBD2 (5 bases). Per the germline V gene, CDR1 is SGHTA and CDR2 is FQGNSA. V dropped 5 bases and J dropped 5 bases, with 12 bases sitting between them. This CDR3 region has 14 residues. This CDR3 is CASSPDLATGELFF. Here the CDR3 DNA reads TGTGCCAGCAGCCCGGACCTAGCAACCGGGGAGCTGTTTTTT.

Comments on this clone: At one of its ends the junction is not consistent with the germline gene, which may arise from a read error. CDR3 DNA sequence: TGTGCCAGCAGTCACGGACAGTCTGTGATCGGTTTC. Its translation: CASSHGQSVIGF. The chain uses TRBV28 and TRBJ1-2, with D perhaps TRBD1 (6 bases). This CDR3 comprises 12 residues. The germline V gene has CDR1 MDHEN and CDR2 SYDVKM.